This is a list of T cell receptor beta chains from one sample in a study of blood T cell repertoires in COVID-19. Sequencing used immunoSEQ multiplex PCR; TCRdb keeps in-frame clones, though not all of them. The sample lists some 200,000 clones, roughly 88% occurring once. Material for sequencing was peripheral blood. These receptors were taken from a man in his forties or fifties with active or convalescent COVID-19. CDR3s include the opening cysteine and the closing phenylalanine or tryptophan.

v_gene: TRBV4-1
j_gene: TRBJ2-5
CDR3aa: CASSQDRPLERETQYF

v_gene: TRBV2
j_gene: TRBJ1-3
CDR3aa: CASRGQAAGNTIYF

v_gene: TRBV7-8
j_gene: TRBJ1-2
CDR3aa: CASSSSTLTRLGYTF

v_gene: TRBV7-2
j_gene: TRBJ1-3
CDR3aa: CASSSTRGAGGNTIYF

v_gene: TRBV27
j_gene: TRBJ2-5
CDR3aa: CASSLTRFQETQYF

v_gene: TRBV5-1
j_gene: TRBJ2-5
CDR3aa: CASSPRGQARAETQYF

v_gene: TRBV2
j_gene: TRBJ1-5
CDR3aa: CASTTTGGLNNQPQHF

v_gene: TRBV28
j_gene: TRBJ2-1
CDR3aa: CASSLTRREQFF

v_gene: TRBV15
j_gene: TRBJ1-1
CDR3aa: CATSRVGGAGPNTEAFF

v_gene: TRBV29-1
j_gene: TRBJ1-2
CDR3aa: CSVVENYGYTF

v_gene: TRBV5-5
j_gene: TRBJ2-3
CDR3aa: CASSFPLGTQYF

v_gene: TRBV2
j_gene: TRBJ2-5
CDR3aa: CASSEAGGTQYF

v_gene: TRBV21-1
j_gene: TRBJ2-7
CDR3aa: CASRIKGRAGGLNYEQYF

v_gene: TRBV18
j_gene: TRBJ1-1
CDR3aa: CASSSRTTMTEAFF

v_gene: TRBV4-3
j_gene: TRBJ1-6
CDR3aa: CASSPPGSGSPLHF

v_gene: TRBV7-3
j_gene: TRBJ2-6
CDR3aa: CASSLSGSPSGANVLTF

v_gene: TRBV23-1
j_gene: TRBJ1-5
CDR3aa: CASSQPGQGHQPQHF

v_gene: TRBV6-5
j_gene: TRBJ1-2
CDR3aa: CASSLTRNYGYTF

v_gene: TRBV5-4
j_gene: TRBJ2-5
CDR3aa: CASSWPEETQYF

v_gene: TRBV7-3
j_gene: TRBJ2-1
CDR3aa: CASSSTAYNEQFF

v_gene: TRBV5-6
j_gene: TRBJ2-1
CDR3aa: CASSLGQFDNEQFF

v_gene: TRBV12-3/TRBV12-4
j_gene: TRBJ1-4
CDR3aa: CASSRGEGEKLFF

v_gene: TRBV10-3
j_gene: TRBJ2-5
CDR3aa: CAISDGISGKETQYF

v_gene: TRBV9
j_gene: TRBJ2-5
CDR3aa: CASSATLLAGREETQYF

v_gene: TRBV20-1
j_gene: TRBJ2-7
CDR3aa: CSAGLPYEQYF

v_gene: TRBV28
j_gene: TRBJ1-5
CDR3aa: CASSPRTGSNQPQHF

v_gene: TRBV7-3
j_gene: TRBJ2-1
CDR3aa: CASSSQLASSYNEQFF

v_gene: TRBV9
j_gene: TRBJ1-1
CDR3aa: CASSVVGGMNTEAFF

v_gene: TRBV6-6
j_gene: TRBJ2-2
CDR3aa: CASSPRDSTDTGELFF

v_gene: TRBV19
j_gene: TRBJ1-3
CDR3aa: CASSLQGFDTIYF

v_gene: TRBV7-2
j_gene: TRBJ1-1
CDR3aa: CASSLVGGGTEAFF

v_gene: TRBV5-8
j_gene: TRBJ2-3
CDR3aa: CASSLFLATTDTQYF

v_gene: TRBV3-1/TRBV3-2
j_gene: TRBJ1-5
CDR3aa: CASSQGLTYQPQHF

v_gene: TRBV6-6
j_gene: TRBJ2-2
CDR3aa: CASSPRGSGGRNTGELFF